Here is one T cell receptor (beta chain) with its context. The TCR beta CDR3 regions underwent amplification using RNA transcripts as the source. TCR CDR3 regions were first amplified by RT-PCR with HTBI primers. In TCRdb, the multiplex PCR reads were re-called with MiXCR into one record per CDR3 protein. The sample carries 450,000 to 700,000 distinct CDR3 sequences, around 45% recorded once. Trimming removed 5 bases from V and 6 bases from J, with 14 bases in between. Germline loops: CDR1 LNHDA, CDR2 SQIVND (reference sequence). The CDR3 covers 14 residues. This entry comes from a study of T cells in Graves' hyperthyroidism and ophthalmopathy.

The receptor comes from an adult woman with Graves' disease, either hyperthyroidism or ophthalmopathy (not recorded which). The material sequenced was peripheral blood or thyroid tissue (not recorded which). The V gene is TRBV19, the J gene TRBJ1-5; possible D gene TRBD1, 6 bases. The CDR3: CASSVQGSFQPQHF. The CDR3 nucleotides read TGTGCCAGTAGTGTACAGGGTTCGTTTCAGCCCCAGCATTTT. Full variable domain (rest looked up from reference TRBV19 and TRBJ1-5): DGGITQSPKYLFRKEGQNVTLSCEQNLNHDAMYWYRQDPGQGLRLIYYSQIVNDFQKGDIAEGYSVSREKKESFPLTVTSAQKNPTAFYLCASSVQGSFQPQHFGDGTRLSIL.